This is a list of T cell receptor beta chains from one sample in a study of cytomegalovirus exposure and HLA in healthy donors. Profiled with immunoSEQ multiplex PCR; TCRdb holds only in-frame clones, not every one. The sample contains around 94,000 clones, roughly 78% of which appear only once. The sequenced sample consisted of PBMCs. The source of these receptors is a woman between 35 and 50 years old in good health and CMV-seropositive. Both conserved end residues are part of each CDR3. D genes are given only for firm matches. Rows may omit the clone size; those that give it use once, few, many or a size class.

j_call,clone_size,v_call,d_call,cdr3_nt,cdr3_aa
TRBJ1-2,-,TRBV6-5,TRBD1,TGTGCCAGCAGTTCGACAGGGGCTCATGGCTACACCTTC,CASSSTGAHGYTF
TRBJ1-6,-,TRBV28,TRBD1,TGTGCCAGCAGTTTAGGACAGGGGTATTCACCCCTCCACTTT,CASSLGQGYSPLHF
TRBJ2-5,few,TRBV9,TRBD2,TGTGCCAGCAGCCATTCCACTCTAGCGGGAGTAGAGACCCAGTACTTC,CASSHSTLAGVETQYF
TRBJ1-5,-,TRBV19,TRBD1,TGTGCCAGTAGTAGACAGGGGTCATTTCAGCCCCAGCATTTT,CASSRQGSFQPQHF
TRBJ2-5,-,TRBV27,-,TGTGCCAGTTGTAAGGGGGAATGCGAGACCCAGTACTTC,CASCKGECETQYF
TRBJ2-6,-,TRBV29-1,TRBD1,TGCAGCGTTGGCGGACAGGAGACCCTCTCAGGGGCCAACGTCCTGACTTTC,CSVGGQETLSGANVLTF
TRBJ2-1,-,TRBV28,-,TGTGCCAGCAGTAAGCTAATCGGGGAGCAGTTCTTC,CASSKLIGEQFF
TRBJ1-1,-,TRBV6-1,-,TGTGCCAGCAGTGTAGCTCAGGGGTATGAAGCTTTCTTT,CASSVAQGYEAFF
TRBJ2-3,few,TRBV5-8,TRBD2,TGTGCCAGCAGCTTGGGGAGCGGGAGGGGCACAGATACGCAGTATTTT,CASSLGSGRGTDTQYF
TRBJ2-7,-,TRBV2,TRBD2,TGTGCCAGCAGTGAAGGGGGACTAGCGGGAGTCCTCGAGCAGTACTTC,CASSEGGLAGVLEQYF
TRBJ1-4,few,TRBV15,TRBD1,TGTGCCACCAGCAGAGATGTGGGGACAGGGGAAAAACTGTTTTTT,CATSRDVGTGEKLFF
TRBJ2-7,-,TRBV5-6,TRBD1,TGTGCCAGCAGCGCGACAGGGGGCGCCTACGAGCAGTACTTC,CASSATGGAYEQYF
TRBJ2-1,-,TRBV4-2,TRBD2,TGTGCCAGCAGCCAAGATACTAGCGGAGGGGACAATGAGCAGTTCTTC,CASSQDTSGGDNEQFF
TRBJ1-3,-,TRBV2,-,TGTGCCAGCGGTTACAGGGTGGATCGTGGAAACACCATATATTTT,CASGYRVDRGNTIYF
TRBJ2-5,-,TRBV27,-,TGTGCCAGCAGTTCCCCGTACCAAGAGACCCAGTACTTC,CASSSPYQETQYF
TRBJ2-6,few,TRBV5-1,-,TGCGCCAGCAGCTTGGGAGGGATCGGGTCTGGGGCCAACGTCCTGACTTTC,CASSLGGIGSGANVLTF
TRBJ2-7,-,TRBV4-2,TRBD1,TGTGCCAGCAGCCAAGGACAGGGGACCTACGAGCAGTACTTC,CASSQGQGTYEQYF
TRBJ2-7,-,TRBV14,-,TGTGCCAGCAGCCAAGCTGGAGGGGGCGCGTACGAGCAGTACTTC,CASSQAGGGAYEQYF
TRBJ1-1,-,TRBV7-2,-,TGTGCCAGCAGCTTGGGGACTAGAGGGAACACTGAAGCTTTCTTT,CASSLGTRGNTEAFF
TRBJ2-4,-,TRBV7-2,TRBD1,TGTGCCAGCAGCTTAGGTACAGGGGGCTCAAATCTAGCCAAAAACATTCAGTACTTC,CASSLGTGGSNLAKNIQYF
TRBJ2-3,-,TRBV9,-,TGTGCCAGCAGCTCAGCGGGCACAGATACGCAGTATTTT,CASSSAGTDTQYF
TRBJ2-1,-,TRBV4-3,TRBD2,TGCGCCAGCAGCCAAGAATCATTGCTAGCGGGAGCCTATGAGCAGTTCTTC,CASSQESLLAGAYEQFF
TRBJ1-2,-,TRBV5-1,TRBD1,TGCGCCAGCAGCTTGGGACAGGGGTCCTATGGCTACACCTTC,CASSLGQGSYGYTF
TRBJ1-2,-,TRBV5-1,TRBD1,TGCGCCAGCGGGACAGGGGTCGGCTACACCTTC,CASGTGVGYTF
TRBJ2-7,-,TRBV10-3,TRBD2,TGTGCCATCAGCGACCTGACTAGCGGGATCGAGCAGTACTTC,CAISDLTSGIEQYF
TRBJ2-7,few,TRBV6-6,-,TGTGCCAGCATTCTGACTGAAGGCTCCTACGAGCAGTACTTC,CASILTEGSYEQYF
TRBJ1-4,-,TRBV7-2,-,TGTGCCAGCAGCCCCTACATGGAGAGTGAAAAACTGTTTTTT,CASSPYMESEKLFF
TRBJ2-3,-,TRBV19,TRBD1,TGTGCCAGTAGTATAGGACAGGGTGTGACAGATACGCAGTATTTT,CASSIGQGVTDTQYF
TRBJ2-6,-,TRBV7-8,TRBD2,TGTGCCAGCAGAGCGGGACGGAGCTCTGGGGCCAACGTCCTGACTTTC,CASRAGRSSGANVLTF
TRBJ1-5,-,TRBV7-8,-,TGTGCCAGCAGCTTAGTTTCAGGTACCAATCAGCCCCAGCATTTT,CASSLVSGTNQPQHF
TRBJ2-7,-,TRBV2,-,TGTGCCAGCAGCGGGGGGCGGAGCTCCTACGAGCAGTACTTC,CASSGGRSSYEQYF
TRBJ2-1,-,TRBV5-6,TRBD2,TGTGCCAGCAGCTTCCCTAGCGGTAACAATGAGCAGTTCTTC,CASSFPSGNNEQFF
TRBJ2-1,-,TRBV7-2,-,TGTGCCAGCAGCTTATCGTACAATGAGCAGTTCTTC,CASSLSYNEQFF
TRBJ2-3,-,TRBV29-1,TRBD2,TGCAGCGTTGTATGGGGGAGGGCCACAGATACGCAGTATTTT,CSVVWGRATDTQYF
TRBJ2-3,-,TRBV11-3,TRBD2,TGTGCCAGCAGCCTCGGGACTAGCGGGCAATGGGGAGATACGCAGTATTTT,CASSLGTSGQWGDTQYF
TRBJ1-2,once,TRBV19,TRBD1,TGTGCCATTTCGGACAGGGGCCTCTATGGCTACACCTTC,CAISDRGLYGYTF
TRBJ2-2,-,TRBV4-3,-,TGCGCCAGCAGCCAAGATCCAAGGGGTCGTTTAAACACCGGGGAGCTGTTTTTT,CASSQDPRGRLNTGELFF
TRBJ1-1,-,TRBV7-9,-,TGTGCCAGCAGCTTGTCGTTTCCTTTCTTT,CASSLSFPFF
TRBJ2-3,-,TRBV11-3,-,TGTGCCAGCAGCTTAGACGAGGAGAGATCAGATACGCAGTATTTT,CASSLDEERSDTQYF
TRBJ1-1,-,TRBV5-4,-,TGTGCCAGCAGCCAGGGCACTGAAGCTTTCTTT,CASSQGTEAFF
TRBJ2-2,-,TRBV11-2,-,TGTGCCAGCAGCTTAGAACAGGGTTGGACCGGGGAGCTGTTTTTT,CASSLEQGWTGELFF
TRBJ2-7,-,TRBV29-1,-,TGCAGCGTTGGGCAGGGGTACTCCTACGAGCAGTACTTC,CSVGQGYSYEQYF
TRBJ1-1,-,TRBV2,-,TGTGCCAGCAGTGTAAGACAGGCGGGTTTGGCTGAAGCTTTCTTT,CASSVRQAGLAEAFF
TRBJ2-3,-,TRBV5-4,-,TGTGCCAGCAGTCCCCCTAGCACAGATACGCAGTATTTT,CASSPPSTDTQYF
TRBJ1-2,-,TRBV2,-,TGTGCCAGCAGCTTGGGGCAGGTCTTTTCGGGCTACACCTTC,CASSLGQVFSGYTF
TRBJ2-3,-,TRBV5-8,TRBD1,TGTGCCAGCAGCGCACAAACAGGGGCAGATACGCAGTATTTT,CASSAQTGADTQYF
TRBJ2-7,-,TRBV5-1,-,TGCGCCAGCAGCCAGACAGTTACTTCCTACGAGCAGTACTTC,CASSQTVTSYEQYF
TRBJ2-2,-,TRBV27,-,TGTGCCAGCAGTTTGGCCAAGAACACCGGGGAGCTGTTTTTT,CASSLAKNTGELFF
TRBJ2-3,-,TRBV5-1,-,TGCGCCAGCAGCTTGGAGGTCGGGGATACGCAGTATTTT,CASSLEVGDTQYF
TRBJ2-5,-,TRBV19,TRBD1,TGTGCCAGTGCCAGGACAGGGGGCGTGGAGACCCAGTACTTC,CASARTGGVETQYF
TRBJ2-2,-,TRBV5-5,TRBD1,TGTGCCAGCAGCCAGACAGGGATATCCGGGGAGCTGTTTTTT,CASSQTGISGELFF
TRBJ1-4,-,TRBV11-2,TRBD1,TGTGCCAGCAGCCCGACAGGGGTGGGGTATGAAAAACTGTTTTTT,CASSPTGVGYEKLFF
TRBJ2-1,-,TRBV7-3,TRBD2,TGTGCCAGCAGCCCCGGGACTAGACCTAATGAGCAGTTCTTC,CASSPGTRPNEQFF